This T cell receptor beta chain was obtained from a study of T cells in Graves' hyperthyroidism and ophthalmopathy. Findings and limits, study-wide: Ophthalmopathy was predicted by the model a median of approximately six months ahead of onset. In blood, most of the thyroid clonotypes expanded above 0.001 were also present.

The ends were cut back, 1 base at V and 5 bases at J, with 8 bases in the middle. Germline CDR1 MGHDK, CDR2 SYGVNS. The CDR3 totals 13 residues. Template material for amplifying TCR beta CDR3 regions consisted of RNA transcripts. RT-PCR in the first round (using the HTBI primer set) targeted the TCR CDR3. A single record per CDR3 protein comes from TCRdb applying MiXCR to the multiplex PCR reads. The sample holds approximately 700,000 distinct CDR3 sequences; around 17% are singletons and the top ten take 8.4%. Patients counted as stable if ophthalmopathy did not develop within 18 months. Source material for PBMCs was less than 12 ml fresh peripheral blood. With respect to this clonotype: The antigen is unknown.

The chain couples TRBV25-1 to TRBJ1-2, with unresolved D. The TCR originated in a man younger than 30 with Graves' hyperthyroidism. Sequenced input: blood. The DNA for the CDR3 is TGTGCCAGCAGTGAATCCGTTCATTATGGCTACACCTTC. This sequence encodes CASSESVHYGYTF.